What follows is one T cell receptor (beta chain) and its context. The data stem from a study of blood T cell repertoires in COVID-19. Turning to the study itself: The study drew acute and convalescent COVID-19 samples from the United States, Italy and Spain. The cDNA or gDNA used as material had been derived from T cells, B-cell-depleted T cells, or PBMCs.

Source study methods: Amplification of reference gene primers was used by the study to estimate nucleated cell counts. TCRdb keeps only in-frame clones here, not all; method: immunoSEQ multiplex PCR. The D gene and trimming were derived from the DNA, and the V and J assignments and clone size from that table. The table shows 120,000 or so clones, with about 77% occurring only once. The junction had 6 bases not matched to a gene; V was cut back by 1 base and J by 4 bases. From germline, CDR1 is LGHNA and CDR2 YSLEER. This CDR3 region has 15 residues. The source is a human donor in a cohort sampled during active COVID-19. The V and J genes are TRBV4-3 and TRBJ2-5, with 7 bases fitting TRBD1. Sequenced input: peripheral blood. The CDR3 DNA reads TGCGCCAGCAGCCAAGGACAGGGATGGCGAGAGACCCAGTACTTC. It codes for CASSQGQGWRETQYF.